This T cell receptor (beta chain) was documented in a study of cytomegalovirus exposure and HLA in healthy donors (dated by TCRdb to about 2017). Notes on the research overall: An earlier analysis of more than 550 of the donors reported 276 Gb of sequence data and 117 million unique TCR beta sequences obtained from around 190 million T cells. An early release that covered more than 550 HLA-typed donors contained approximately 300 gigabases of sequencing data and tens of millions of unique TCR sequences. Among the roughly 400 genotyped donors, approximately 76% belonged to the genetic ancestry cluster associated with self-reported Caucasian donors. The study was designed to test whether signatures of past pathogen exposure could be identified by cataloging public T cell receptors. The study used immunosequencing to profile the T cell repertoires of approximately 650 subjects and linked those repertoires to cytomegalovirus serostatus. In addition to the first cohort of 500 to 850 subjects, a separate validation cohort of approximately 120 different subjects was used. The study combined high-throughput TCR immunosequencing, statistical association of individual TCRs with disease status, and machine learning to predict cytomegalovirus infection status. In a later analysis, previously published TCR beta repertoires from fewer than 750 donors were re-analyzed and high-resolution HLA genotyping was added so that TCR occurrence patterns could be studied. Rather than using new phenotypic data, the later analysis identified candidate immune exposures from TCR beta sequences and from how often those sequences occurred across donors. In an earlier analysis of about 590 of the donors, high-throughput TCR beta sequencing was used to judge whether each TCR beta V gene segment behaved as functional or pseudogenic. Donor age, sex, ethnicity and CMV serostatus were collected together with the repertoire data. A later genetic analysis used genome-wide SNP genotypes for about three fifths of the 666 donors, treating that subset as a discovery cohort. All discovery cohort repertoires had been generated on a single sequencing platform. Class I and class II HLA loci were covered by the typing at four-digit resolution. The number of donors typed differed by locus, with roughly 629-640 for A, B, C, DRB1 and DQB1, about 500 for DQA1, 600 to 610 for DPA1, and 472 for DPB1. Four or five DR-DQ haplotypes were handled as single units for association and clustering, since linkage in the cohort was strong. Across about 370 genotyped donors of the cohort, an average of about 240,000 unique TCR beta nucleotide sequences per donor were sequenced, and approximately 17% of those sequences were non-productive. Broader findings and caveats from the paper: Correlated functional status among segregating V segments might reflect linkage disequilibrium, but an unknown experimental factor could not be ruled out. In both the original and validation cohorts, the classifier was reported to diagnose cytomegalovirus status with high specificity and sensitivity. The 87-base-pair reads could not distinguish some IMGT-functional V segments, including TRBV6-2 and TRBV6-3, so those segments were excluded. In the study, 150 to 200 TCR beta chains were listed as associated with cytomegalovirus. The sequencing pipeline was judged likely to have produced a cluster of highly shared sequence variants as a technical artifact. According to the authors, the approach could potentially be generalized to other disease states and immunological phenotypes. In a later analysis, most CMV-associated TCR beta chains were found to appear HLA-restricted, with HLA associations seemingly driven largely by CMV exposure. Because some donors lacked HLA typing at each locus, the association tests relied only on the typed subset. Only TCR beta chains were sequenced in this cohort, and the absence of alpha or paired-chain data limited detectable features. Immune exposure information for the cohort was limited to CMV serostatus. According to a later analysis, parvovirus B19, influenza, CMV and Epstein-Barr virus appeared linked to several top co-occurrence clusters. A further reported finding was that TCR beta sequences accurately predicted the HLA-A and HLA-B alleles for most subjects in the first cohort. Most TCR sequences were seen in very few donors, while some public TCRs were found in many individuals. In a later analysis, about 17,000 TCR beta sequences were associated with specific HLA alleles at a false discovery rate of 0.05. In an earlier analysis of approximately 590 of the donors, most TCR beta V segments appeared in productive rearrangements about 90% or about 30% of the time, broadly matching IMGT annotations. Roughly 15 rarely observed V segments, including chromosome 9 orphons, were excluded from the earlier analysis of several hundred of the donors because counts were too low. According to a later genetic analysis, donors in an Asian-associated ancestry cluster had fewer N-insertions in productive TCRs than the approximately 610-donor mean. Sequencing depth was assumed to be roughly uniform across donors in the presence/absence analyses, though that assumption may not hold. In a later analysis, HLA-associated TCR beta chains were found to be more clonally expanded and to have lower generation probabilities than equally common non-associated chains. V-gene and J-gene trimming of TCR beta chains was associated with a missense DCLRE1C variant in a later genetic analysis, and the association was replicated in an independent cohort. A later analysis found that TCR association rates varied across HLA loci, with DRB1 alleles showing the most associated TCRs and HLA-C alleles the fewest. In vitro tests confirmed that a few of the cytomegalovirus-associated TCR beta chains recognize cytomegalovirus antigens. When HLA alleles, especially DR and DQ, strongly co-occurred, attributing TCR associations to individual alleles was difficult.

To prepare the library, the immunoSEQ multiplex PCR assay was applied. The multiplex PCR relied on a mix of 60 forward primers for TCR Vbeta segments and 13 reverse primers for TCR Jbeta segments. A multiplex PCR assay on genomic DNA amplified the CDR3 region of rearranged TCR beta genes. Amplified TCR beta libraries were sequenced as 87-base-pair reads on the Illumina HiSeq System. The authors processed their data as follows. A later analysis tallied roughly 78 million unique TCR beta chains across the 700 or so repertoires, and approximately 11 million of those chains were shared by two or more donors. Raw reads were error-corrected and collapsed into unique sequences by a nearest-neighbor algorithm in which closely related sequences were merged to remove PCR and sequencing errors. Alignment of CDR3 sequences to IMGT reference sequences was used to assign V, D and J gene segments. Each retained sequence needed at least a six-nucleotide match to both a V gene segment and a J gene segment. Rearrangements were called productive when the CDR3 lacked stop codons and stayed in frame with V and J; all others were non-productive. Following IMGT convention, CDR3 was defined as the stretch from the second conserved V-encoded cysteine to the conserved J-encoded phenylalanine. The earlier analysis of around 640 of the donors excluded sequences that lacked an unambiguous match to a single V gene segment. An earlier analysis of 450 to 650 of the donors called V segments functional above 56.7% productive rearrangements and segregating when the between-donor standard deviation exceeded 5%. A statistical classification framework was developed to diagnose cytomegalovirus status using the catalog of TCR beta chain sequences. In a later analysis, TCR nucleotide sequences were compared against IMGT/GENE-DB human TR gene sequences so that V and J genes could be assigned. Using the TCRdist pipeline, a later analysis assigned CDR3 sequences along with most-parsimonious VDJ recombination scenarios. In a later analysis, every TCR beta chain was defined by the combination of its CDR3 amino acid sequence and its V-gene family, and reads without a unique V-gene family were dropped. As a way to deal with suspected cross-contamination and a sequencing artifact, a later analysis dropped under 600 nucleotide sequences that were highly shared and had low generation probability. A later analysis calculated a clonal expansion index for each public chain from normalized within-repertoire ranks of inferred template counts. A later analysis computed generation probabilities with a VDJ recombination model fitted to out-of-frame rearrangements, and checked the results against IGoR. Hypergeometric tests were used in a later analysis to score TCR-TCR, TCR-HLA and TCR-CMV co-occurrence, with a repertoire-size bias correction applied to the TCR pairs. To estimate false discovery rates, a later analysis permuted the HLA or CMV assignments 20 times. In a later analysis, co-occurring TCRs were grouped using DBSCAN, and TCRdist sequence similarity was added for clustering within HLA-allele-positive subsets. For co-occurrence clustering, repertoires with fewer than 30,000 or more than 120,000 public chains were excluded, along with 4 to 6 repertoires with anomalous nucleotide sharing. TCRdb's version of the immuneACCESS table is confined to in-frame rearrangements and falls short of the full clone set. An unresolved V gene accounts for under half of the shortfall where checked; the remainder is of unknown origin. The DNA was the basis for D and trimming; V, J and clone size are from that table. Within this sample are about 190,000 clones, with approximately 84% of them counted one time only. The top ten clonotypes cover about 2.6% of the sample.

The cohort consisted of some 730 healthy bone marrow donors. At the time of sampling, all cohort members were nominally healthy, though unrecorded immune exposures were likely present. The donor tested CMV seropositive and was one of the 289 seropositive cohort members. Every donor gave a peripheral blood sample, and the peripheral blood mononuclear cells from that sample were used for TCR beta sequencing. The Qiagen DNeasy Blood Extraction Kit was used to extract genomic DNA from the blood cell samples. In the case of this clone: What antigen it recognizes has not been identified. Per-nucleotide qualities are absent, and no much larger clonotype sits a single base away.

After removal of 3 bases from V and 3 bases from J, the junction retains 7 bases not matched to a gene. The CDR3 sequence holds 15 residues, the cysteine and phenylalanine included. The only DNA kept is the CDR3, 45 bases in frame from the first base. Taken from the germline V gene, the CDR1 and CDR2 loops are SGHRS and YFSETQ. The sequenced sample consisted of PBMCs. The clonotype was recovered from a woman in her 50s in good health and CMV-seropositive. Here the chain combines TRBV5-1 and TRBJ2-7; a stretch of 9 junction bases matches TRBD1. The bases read TGCGCCAGCAGCTCCACCCCGGGACAGGGCTACGAGCAGTACTTC. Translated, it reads CASSSTPGQGYEQYF.